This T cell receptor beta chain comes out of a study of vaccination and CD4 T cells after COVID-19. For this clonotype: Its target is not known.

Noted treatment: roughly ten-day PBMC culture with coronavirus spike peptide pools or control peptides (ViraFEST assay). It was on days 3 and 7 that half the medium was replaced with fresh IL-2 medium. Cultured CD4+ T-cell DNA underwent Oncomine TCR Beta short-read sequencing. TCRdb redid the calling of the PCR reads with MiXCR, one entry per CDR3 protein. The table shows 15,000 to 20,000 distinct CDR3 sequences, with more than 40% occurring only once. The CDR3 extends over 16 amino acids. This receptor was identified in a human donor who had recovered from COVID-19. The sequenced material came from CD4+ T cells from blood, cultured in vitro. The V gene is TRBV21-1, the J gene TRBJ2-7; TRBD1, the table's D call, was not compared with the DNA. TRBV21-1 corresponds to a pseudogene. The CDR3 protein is CASSKVATGLPYEQYF. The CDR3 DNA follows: TGTGCCAGCAGCAAAGTTGCCACAGGGCTCCCCTACGAGCAGTACTTC.